This record covers a single TCR beta chain. Only in-frame clones appear in the TCRdb table, and some are missing; sequencing was by immunoSEQ multiplex PCR. The sample lists 70,000 to 95,000 clones, 85% to 95% occurring once. The data originate from a study of technical replicates of blood from several donors. The V gene's germline CDR1 is SQVTM and CDR2 ANQGSEA. V trimming: 5 bases; J trimming: 1 base; junction bases outside the gene matches: 6. The CDR3 consists of 15 residues. This sequence was found in a human donor in good health. Sample: T cells isolated from PBMCs. The chain couples TRBV29-1 to TRBJ1-2; TRBD1 agrees at 11 bases. DNA of the CDR3: TGCAGCGTTTGGACAGGGGGCTTTATTAACTATGGCTACACCTTC. This translates into CSVWTGGFINYGYTF.